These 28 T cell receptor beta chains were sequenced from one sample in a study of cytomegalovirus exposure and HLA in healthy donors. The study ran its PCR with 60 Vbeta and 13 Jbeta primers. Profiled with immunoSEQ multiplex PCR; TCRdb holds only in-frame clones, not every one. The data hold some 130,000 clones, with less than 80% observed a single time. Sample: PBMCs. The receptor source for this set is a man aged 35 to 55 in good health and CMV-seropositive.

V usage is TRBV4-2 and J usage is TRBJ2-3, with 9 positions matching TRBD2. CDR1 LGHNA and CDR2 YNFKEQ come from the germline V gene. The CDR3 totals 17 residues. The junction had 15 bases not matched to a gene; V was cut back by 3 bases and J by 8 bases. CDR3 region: CASSHPGRVAGDGTQYF. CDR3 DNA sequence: TGTGCCAGCAGCCACCCGGGTAGGGTAGCGGGAGATGGTACGCAGTATTTT.

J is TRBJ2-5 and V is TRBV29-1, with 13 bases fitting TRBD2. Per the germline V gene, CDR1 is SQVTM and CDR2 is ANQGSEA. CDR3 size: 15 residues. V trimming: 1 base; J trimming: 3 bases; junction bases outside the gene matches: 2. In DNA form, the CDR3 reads TGCAGCGTTGAAGGGACTAGCGGGAGAGAAGAGACCCAGTACTTC. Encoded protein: CSVEGTSGREETQYF.

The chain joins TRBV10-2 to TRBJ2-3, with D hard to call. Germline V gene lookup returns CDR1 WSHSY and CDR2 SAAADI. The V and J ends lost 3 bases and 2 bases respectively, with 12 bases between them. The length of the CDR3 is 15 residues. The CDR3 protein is CASSERVRVTDTQYF. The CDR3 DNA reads TGCGCCAGCAGTGAACGGGTTCGGGTCACAGATACGCAGTATTTT.

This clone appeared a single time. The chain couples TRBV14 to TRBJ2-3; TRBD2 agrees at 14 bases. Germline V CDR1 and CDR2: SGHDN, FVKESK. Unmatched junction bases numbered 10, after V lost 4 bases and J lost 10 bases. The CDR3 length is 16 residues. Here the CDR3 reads CASSPGLAGANRAQYF. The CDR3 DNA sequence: TGTGCCAGCAGCCCGGGACTAGCGGGAGCGAATAGGGCGCAGTATTTT.

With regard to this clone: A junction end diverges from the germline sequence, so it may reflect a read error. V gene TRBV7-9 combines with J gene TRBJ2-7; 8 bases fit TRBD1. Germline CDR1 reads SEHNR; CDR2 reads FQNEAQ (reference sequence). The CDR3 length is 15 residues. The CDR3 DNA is TGTTCCAGCAGCTTCCCTCAGGGGGCGGGAAGGGAGCAGTACTTC. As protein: CSSSFPQGAGREQYF.

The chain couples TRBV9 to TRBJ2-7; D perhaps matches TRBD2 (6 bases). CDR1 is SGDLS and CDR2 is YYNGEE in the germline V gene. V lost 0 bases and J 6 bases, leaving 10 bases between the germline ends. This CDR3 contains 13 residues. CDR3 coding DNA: TGTGCCAGCAGCGTAGCTAGCGTGGGCGAGCAGTACTTC. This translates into CASSVASVGEQYF. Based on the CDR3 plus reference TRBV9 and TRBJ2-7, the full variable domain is DSGVTQTPKHLITATGQRVTLRCSPRSGDLSVYWYQQSLDQGLQFLIQYYNGEERAKGNILERFSAQQFPDLHSELNLSSLELGDSALYFCASSVASVGEQYFGPGTRLTVT.

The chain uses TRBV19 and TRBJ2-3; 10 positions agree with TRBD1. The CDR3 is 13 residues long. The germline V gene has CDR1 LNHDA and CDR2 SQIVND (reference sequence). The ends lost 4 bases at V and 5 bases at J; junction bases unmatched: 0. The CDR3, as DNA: TGTGCCAGTAGTAGGACAGGGGGAGATACGCAGTATTTT. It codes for CASSRTGGDTQYF.

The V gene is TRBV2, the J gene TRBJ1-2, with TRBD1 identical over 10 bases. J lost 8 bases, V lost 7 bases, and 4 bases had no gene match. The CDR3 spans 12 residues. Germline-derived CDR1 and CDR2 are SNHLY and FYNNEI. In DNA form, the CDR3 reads TGTGCCAGCATAGGACAGGGGGGCGGCTACACCTTC. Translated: CASIGQGGGYTF.

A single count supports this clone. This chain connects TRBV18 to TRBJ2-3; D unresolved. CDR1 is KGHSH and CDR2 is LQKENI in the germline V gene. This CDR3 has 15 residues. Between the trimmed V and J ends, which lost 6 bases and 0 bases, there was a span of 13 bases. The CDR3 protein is CASSLGSESTDTQYF. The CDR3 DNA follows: TGTGCCAGCTCCCTTGGTTCTGAGAGCACAGATACGCAGTATTTT.

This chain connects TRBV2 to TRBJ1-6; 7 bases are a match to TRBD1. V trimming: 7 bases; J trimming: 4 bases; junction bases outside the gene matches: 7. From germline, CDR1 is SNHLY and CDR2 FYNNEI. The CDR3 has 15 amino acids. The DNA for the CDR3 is TGTGCCAGCAAGGCTGGGACAGCTTATAATTCACCCCTCCACTTT. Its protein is CASKAGTAYNSPLHF.

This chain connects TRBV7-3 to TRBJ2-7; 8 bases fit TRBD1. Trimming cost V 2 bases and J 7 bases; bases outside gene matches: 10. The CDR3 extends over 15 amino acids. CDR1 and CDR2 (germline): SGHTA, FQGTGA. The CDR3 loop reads CASSLEAGGVWEQYF. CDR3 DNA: TGTGCCAGCAGCTTAGAGGCAGGGGGCGTGTGGGAGCAGTACTTC.

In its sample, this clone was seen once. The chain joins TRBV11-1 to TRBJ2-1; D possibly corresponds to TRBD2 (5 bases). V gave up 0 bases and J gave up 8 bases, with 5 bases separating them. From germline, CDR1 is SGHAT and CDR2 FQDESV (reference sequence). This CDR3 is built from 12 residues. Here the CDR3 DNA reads TGTGCCAGCAGCTTAGCGAGGGATGAGCAGTTCTTC. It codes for CASSLARDEQFF.

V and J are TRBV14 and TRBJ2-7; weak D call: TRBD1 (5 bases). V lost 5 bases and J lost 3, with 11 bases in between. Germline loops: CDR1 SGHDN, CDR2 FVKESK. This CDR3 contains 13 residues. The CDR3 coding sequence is TGTGCCAGCAGCACGACAGTCCTCTACGAGCAGTACTTC. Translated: CASSTTVLYEQYF. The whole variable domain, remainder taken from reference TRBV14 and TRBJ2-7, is EAGVTQFPSHSVIEKGQTVTLRCDPISGHDNLYWYRRVMGKEIKFLLHFVKESKQDESGMPNNRFLAERTGGTYSTLKVQPAELEDSGVYFCASSTTVLYEQYFGPGTRLTVT.

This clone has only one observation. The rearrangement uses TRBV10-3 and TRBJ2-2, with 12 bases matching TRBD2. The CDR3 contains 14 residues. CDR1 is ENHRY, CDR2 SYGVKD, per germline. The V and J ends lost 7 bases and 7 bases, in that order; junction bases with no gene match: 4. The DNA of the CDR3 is TGTGCCATCAAAGGGACTAGCGGGTTCGGGGAGCTGTTTTTT. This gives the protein CAIKGTSGFGELFF.

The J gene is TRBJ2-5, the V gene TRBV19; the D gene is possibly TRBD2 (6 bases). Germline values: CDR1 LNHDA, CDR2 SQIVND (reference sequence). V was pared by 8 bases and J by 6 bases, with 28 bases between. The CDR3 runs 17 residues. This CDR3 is CASRSGLTGSGGKTQYF. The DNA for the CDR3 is TGTGCCAGTCGATCGGGACTTACAGGCTCGGGCGGGAAGACCCAGTACTTC.

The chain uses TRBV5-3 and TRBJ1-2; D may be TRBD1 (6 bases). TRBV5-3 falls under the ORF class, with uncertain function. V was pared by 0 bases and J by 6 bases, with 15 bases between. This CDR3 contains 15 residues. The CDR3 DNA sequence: TGTGCCAGAAGCTTGGTCGCGGCAGGGGTAAATGGCTACACCTTC. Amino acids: CARSLVAAGVNGYTF.

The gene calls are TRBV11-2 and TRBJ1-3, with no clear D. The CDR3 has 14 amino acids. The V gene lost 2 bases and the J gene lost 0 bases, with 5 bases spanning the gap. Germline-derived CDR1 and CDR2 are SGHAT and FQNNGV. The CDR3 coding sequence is TGTGCCAGCAGCTTAATCAGCTCTGGAAACACCATATATTTT. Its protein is CASSLISSGNTIYF. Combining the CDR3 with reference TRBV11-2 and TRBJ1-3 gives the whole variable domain EAGVAQSPRYKIIEKRQSVAFWCNPISGHATLYWYQQILGQGPKLLIQFQNNGVVDDSQLPKDRFSAERLKGVDSTLKIQPAKLEDSAVYLCASSLISSGNTIYFGEGSWLTVV.

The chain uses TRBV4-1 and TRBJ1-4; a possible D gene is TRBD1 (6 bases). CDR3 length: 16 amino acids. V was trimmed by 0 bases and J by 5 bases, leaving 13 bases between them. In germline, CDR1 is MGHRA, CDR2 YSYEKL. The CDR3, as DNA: TGCGCCAGCAGCCAAGACACCGGACAGAACAATGAAAAACTGTTTTTT. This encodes CASSQDTGQNNEKLFF.

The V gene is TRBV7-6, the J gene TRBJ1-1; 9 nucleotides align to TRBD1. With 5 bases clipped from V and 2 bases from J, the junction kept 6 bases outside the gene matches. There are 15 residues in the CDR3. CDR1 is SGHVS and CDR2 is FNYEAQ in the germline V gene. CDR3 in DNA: TGTGCCAGCAGCCCCTGGACAGGGGTAAACACTGAAGCTTTCTTT. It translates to CASSPWTGVNTEAFF.

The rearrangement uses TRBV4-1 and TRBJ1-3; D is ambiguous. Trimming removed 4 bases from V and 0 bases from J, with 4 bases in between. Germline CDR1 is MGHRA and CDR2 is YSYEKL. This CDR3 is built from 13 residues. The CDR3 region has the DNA TGCGCCAGCAGCCCGCGCTCTGGAAACACCATATATTTT. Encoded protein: CASSPRSGNTIYF.

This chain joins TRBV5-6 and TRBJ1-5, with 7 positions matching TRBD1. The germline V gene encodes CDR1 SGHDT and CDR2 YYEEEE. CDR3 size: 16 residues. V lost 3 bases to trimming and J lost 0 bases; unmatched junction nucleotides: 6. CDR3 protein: CASSWTGYYSNQPQHF. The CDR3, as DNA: TGTGCCAGCAGCTGGACAGGTTATTATAGCAATCAGCCCCAGCATTTT.

For the CDR3, the DNA is TGCGCCAGCAGCTTCCCAACCTCCGGACAGGGGGACAACTATGGCTACACCTTC. Translated, it gives CASSFPTSGQGDNYGYTF. The rearrangement uses TRBV5-1 and TRBJ1-2; 10 nucleotides line up with TRBD1. Per the germline V gene, CDR1 is SGHRS and CDR2 is YFSETQ. The CDR3 sequence is 18 residues long. Trimming at V came to 2 bases and at J to 2 bases, leaving 12 bases not matched to a gene.

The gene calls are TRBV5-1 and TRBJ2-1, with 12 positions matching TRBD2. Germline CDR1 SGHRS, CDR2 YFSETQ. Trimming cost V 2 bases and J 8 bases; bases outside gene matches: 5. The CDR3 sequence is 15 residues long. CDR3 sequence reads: CASSLSSGRGDEQFF. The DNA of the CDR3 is TGCGCCAGCAGCTTATCTAGCGGGAGGGGTGATGAGCAGTTCTTC.

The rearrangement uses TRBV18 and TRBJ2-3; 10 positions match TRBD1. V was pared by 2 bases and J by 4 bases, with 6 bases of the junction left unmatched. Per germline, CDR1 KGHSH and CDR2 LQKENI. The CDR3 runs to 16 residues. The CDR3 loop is CASSPITGTGADTQYF. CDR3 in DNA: TGTGCCAGCTCACCAATCACCGGGACAGGGGCAGATACGCAGTATTTT.

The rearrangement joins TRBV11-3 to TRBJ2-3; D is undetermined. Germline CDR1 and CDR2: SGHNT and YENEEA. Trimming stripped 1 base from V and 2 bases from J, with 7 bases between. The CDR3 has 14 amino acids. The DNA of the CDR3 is TGTGCCAGCAGCTTAGGGGCTAACACAGATACGCAGTATTTT. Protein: CASSLGANTDTQYF.

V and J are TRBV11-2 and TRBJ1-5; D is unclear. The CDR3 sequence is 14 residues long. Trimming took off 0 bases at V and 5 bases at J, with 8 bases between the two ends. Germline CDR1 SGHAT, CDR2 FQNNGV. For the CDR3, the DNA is TGTGCCAGCAGCTTAGAACGGGTTGATCAGCCCCAGCATTTT. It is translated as CASSLERVDQPQHF.

CDR3 protein: CASSPTGGAIYEQYF. CDR3 in DNA: TGTGCCAGCTCACCGACAGGGGGCGCAATCTACGAGCAGTACTTC. The J gene is TRBJ2-7, the V gene TRBV18, with 10 nucleotides matching TRBD1. V lost 3 bases and J lost 3; bases outside the gene matches: 5. This CDR3 region has 15 residues. The V gene's germline CDR1 is KGHSH and CDR2 LQKENI.

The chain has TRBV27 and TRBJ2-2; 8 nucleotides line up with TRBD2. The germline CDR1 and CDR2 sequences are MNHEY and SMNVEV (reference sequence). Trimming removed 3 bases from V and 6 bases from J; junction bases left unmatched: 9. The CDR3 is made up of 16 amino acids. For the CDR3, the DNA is TGTGCCAGCAGTTTCCAAGCGGGAGTAGGGCCCGGGGAGCTGTTTTTT. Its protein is CASSFQAGVGPGELFF.